The 16 T cell receptor beta chains below were found in one sample sequenced in a study of OX40 agonist ivuxolimab in advanced cancers. Sequenced by immunoSEQ multiplex PCR; TCRdb stores in-frame clones only, minus some. The data show tens of thousands of clones, around 81% seen once. Here the sequenced sample was CD4+ or CD8+ T cells sorted from blood, taken in a trial of the OX40 agonist ivuxolimab. Receptor source: an adult with an advanced solid tumor such as melanoma, head and neck, liver or kidney cancer.

This clone was observed a single time. The V call is TRBV28, the J call TRBJ2-3; 13 bases line up with TRBD2. J gave up 5 bases and V 6 bases, and 5 bases lay outside the gene matches. Germline V CDR1 and CDR2: MDHEN, SYDVKM. The CDR3 runs 15 residues. The CDR3 here is CASRRTSGRLDTQYF. The CDR3 DNA sequence: TGTGCCAGCAGGCGGACTAGCGGGAGATTAGATACGCAGTATTTT.

The chain links TRBV2 to TRBJ2-3; the D is unclear. Germline V gene lookup returns CDR1 SNHLY and CDR2 FYNNEI. The CDR3 runs to 14 residues. V lost 6 bases, J lost 3 bases, and 13 bases lay in between. As DNA, the CDR3 is TGTGCCAGCAGGGATGTCTACAGTACAGATACGCAGTATTTT. This sequence encodes CASRDVYSTDTQYF.

The V call is TRBV4-1, the J call TRBJ2-3, with D perhaps matching TRBD1 (6 bases). Deletions cut 2 bases from V and 3 bases from J, with 15 bases between. The germline V gene encodes CDR1 MGHRA and CDR2 YSYEKL. The CDR3 has 16 residues. The CDR3 region has the DNA TGCGCCAGCAGCCAAATGCAGGGGCGCAGGACAGATACGCAGTATTTT. Amino acids: CASSQMQGRRTDTQYF.

V gene TRBV13 combines with J gene TRBJ2-7; 9 bases map to TRBD1. J gave up 4 bases and V 5 bases, and 9 bases lay outside the gene matches. CDR1 PRHDT and CDR2 FYEKMQ come from the germline V gene (reference sequence). This CDR3 is 15 amino acids long. The CDR3 region has the DNA TGTGCCAGCAGCCCATCGGGACAGGGTTGGTACGAGCAGTACTTC. Residues: CASSPSGQGWYEQYF.

The chain uses TRBV30 and TRBJ2-7; 9 bases align to TRBD1. CDR1 and CDR2 (germline): GTSNPN, SVGIG (reference sequence). The CDR3 covers 14 residues. Trimming at V came to 2 bases and at J to 5 bases, leaving 7 bases not matched to a gene. CDR3 amino acids: CAWSSPGQGHEQYF. In DNA, the CDR3 is TGTGCCTGGAGTTCTCCGGGACAGGGCCACGAGCAGTACTTC. The whole variable domain, filled in from reference TRBV30 and TRBJ2-7, reads SQTIHQWPATLVQPVGSPLSLECTVEGTSNPNLYWYRQAAGRGLQLLFYSVGIGQISSEVPQNLSASRPQDRQFILSSKKLLLSDSGFYLCAWSSPGQGHEQYFGPGTRLTVT.

This sequence joins TRBV11-2 and TRBJ2-3; D perhaps matches TRBD2 (5 bases). Germline V gene data show CDR1 as SGHAT and CDR2 as FQNNGV. Deletions cut 6 bases from V and 4 bases from J, with 11 bases between. CDR3 length equals 13 residues. CDR3 nucleotide sequence: TGTGCCAGCAGTCCAGGCGGGCCAGATACGCAGTATTTT. It specifies CASSPGGPDTQYF.

The DNA of the CDR3 is TGCGCCAGCAGCTTGAGGAGGAATTACGAGCAGTACTTC. Encoded protein: CASSLRRNYEQYF. This chain uses TRBV5-1 with TRBJ2-5, with D possibly matching TRBD2 (5 bases). The end of the DNA is better explained by TRBJ2-7, so the J call may be wrong. The CDR3 loop spans 13 amino acids. Per germline, CDR1 SGHRS and CDR2 YFSETQ.

Note on this clone: The junction differs from germline at one of its ends, possibly a read error. The rearrangement joins TRBV4-1 to TRBJ2-5; possible D gene TRBD1, 6 bases. This CDR3 region has 14 residues. Germline values: CDR1 MGHRA, CDR2 YSYEKL. CDR3 protein: CASSQPGDQGTQYF. The CDR3 DNA follows: TGCGCCAGCAGCCAACCAGGGGACCAAGGGACCCAGTACTTC.

The chain carries TRBV19 and TRBJ2-1, with 7 bases lining up with TRBD2. The CDR3 covers 17 residues. The ends lost 0 bases at V and 4 bases at J; junction bases unmatched: 9. CDR1 LNHDA and CDR2 SQIVND come from the germline V gene (reference sequence). The CDR3 loop is CASSIDLSGAYYNEQFF. The CDR3, as DNA: TGTGCCAGTAGTATAGATCTGAGCGGGGCTTATTACAATGAGCAGTTCTTC.

This chain links TRBV27 with TRBJ2-2; maybe TRBD2 (6 bases). Trimming removed 4 bases at V and 6 bases at J, with 6 bases between. This CDR3 comprises 12 residues. The germline gives CDR1 MNHEY, CDR2 SMNVEV (reference sequence). The CDR3 here is CASSWGAGELFF. In nucleotides, the CDR3 is TGTGCCAGCAGTTGGGGGGCCGGGGAGCTGTTTTTT.

J is TRBJ1-1 and V is TRBV10-2; possible D gene TRBD1, 6 bases. The ends were cut back, 7 bases at V and 3 bases at J, with 15 bases in the middle. Germline assignment: CDR1 WSHSY and CDR2 SAAADI. The CDR3 is 14 amino acids. The CDR3 nucleotides read TGCGCCAGCACCGGGGGCATCGGGCACACTGAAGCTTTCTTT. Translated, it gives CASTGGIGHTEAFF.

The J gene is TRBJ2-7, the V gene TRBV7-3, with no clear D. V shed 6 bases and J shed 4 bases, with 13 bases lying between them. Germline V CDR1 and CDR2: SGHTA, FQGTGA. This CDR3 comprises 13 residues. The CDR3: CASSYDLGYEQYF. The CDR3 coding sequence is TGTGCCAGCAGTTACGATCTGGGGTACGAGCAGTACTTC.

This clone appeared many times. The gene calls are TRBV5-4 and TRBJ2-7; D might be TRBD1 (5 bases). This CDR3 spans 14 amino acids. CDR1 is SGHNT and CDR2 is YYREEE in the germline V gene (reference sequence). V was clipped by 3 bases and J by 5 bases, with 15 bases between them. CDR3 in amino acids: CASSSPLGAHEQYF. CDR3 bases: TGTGCCAGCAGCTCGCCCCTAGGGGCCCACGAGCAGTACTTC.

The V and J genes are TRBV29-1 and TRBJ1-2; TRBD1 might be the D (6 bases). The ends were cut back, 0 bases at V and 4 bases at J, with 9 bases in the middle. The CDR3 is 13 amino acids. Germline lookup yields CDR1 SQVTM and CDR2 ANQGSEA. CDR3 protein: CSVEDLQGYGYTF. The CDR3, as DNA: TGCAGCGTTGAAGATCTACAGGGCTATGGCTACACCTTC. Based on the CDR3 plus reference TRBV29-1 and TRBJ1-2, the full variable domain is SAVISQKPSRDICQRGTSLTIQCQVDSQVTMMFWYRQQPGQSLTLIATANQGSEATYESGFVIDKFPISRPNLTFSTLTVSNMSPEDSSIYLCSVEDLQGYGYTFGSGTRLTVV.

The V call is TRBV4-1, the J call TRBJ1-5; no clear D. With 5 bases removed from V and 1 base from J, the gap between germline ends came to 9 bases. Germline CDR1 reads MGHRA; CDR2 reads YSYEKL. This CDR3 region has 14 residues. CDR3 coding DNA: TGCGCCAGCAGCACTCAGGTCAGCAATCAGCCCCAGCATTTT. Encoded protein: CASSTQVSNQPQHF.

This chain links TRBV5-6 with TRBJ2-5, with 7 bases aligning to TRBD2. Germline loops: CDR1 SGHDT, CDR2 YYEEEE. The CDR3 length is 13 residues. With 4 bases clipped from V and 1 base from J, the junction kept 1 base outside the gene matches. CDR3 protein: CASSSGIQETQYF. The CDR3 nucleotides are TGTGCCAGCAGCAGCGGGATCCAAGAGACCCAGTACTTC.